What follows is one T cell receptor (beta chain) and its context. This receptor's antigen is unknown. Per-base quality was not reported, and no clone a single base away is much larger than it. This sample was taken from a study of a mutant IDH1 vaccine in newly diagnosed glioma (dated by TCRdb to the early 2020s). About the investigation overall: Patients received eight vaccinations in weeks 1, 3, 5, 7, 11, 15, 19 and 23, corresponding to visits V03 through V10. Six visits were used for peripheral blood collection: V03 (baseline), V05, V07, V10, V12 and V13. Prior to enrollment, standard therapy consisting of radiotherapy alone, temozolomide alone, or radiochemotherapy with temozolomide had been administered to patients, with the combination being received by most patients. Vaccination was initiated 4-6 weeks after radiotherapy alone, or concurrently with temozolomide cycles in the chemotherapy-containing groups. For exploratory analyses, around 26 treated patients had longitudinal TCRB deep sequencing done wherever samples were available. The approximately 29 treated patients were roughly 62% male and around 40% female, with a mean age of approximately 40 years.

What the authors observed across the whole study: The authors stated that sample limitations prevented analyses of patient blood samples from being reproduced. Availability determined which PBMC samples were chosen for TCRB deep sequencing. Changes in the top peripheral T cell clonotypes picked up by TCRB sequencing did not appear to be linked to pseudoprogression. Vaccine-induced immune responses across multiple MHC alleles were detected in approximately 94% of patients.

What this sample's time point label stands for: week 5, during vaccination. A 20-mer mutant IDH1 peptide at 300 micrograms in Montanide made up each vaccine dose, which was injected subcutaneously together with topical imiquimod. All donors had newly diagnosed IDH1-mutant astrocytomas of WHO grade 3 or 4 that showed loss of nuclear ATRX. The samples were drawn from NOA16, a multicentre, single-arm, open-label phase I trial in Germany that tested a mutant IDH1 peptide vaccine in humans for the first time. Genomic DNA for TCRB sequencing was isolated from EDTA blood with the DNeasy Blood and Tissue Kit. Based on the germline V gene, the CDR1 and CDR2 sequences are SGHRS and YFSETQ. Reading from cysteine to phenylalanine, the CDR3 counts 14 amino acids. Only the CDR3 part of the read is kept: 42 bases, read in frame from the first base. V trim: 4 bases; J trim: 7 bases; unmatched bases: 11. The receptor library was made with the immunoSEQ multiplex PCR assay. Rearranged TCR beta chain sequences were amplified with the hsTCRB Kit following the manufacturer's protocol. TCRB libraries were sequenced on an Illumina MiSeq. From the authors' description of their analysis: The kit vendor's proprietary platform handled demultiplexing, trimming and gene mapping. Held by TCRdb, this immuneACCESS table contains in-frame sequences only and omits some clones. Under half of the omission traces to an unresolved V gene where checked; the cause of the rest is unknown. V, J and clone size reflect that table, while D and trimming were determined from the DNA. For this sample the table gives 50,000 to 70,000 clones, of which 82% were detected only once. Of the sample, approximately 2.8% is held by the ten largest clones.

The specimen comprised PBMCs, sampled from a glioma patient whose treatment included an IDH1 peptide vaccine. The receptor comes from a young woman with glioma. Some clones in this sample may be carry-over from other donors' samples. The receptor chain draws on TRBV5-1 and TRBJ2-7, and 7 bases in between align with TRBD2. The DNA is as follows: TGCGCCAGCAGCCCCCGCGGACTCGGGGGGGAGCAGTACTTC. This sequence encodes CASSPRGLGGEQYF. The reference TRBV5-1 and TRBJ2-7 proteins fill in what lies around the CDR3, so the full variable domain reads KAGVTQTPRYLIKTRGQQVTLSCSPISGHRSVSWYQQTPGQGLQFLFEYFSETQRNKGNFPGRFSGRQFSNSRSEMNVSTLELGDSALYLCASSPRGLGGEQYFGPGTRLTVT.